The T cell receptor beta chain under discussion was sequenced for a study of T cell responses to AZD1222 COVID-19 vaccine. Study-wide findings and caveats: No repertoire was sampled before or during the peak T cell response, only after it.

Concerning this clone: Its cognate antigen is unknown.

The V gene lost 3 bases and the J gene lost 6 bases, with 11 bases spanning the gap. The germline V gene encodes CDR1 MDHEN and CDR2 SYDVKM. The CDR3 extends over 13 amino acids. Profiled with immunoSEQ multiplex PCR; TCRdb holds only in-frame clones, not every one. The repertoire consists of 85,000 to 120,000 clones, with about 88% occurring once and the leading ten covering approximately 5%. Sequences were derived from peripheral blood, sampled on day 0 of AZD1222 vaccination. This rearrangement joins TRBV28 to TRBJ1-2, with D maybe TRBD1 (5 bases). This TCR came from an adult in good health. The CDR3 DNA follows: TGTGCCAGCAGTTTTCAGGGTGGTCATGGCTACACCTTC. It specifies CASSFQGGHGYTF.